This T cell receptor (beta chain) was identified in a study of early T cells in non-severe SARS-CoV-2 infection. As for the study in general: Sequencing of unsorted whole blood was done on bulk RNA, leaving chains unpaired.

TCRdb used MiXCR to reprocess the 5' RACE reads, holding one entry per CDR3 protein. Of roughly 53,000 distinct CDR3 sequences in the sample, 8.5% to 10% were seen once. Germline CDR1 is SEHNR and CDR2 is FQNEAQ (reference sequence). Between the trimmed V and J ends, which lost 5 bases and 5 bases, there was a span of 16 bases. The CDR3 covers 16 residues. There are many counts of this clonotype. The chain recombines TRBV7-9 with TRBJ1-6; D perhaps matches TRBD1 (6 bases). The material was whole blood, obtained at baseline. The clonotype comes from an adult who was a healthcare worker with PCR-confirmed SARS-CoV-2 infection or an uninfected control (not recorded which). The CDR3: CASSPRGGGNNSPLHF. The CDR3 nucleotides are TGTGCCAGCAGCCCCCGCGGAGGGGGGAATAATTCACCCCTCCACTTT.